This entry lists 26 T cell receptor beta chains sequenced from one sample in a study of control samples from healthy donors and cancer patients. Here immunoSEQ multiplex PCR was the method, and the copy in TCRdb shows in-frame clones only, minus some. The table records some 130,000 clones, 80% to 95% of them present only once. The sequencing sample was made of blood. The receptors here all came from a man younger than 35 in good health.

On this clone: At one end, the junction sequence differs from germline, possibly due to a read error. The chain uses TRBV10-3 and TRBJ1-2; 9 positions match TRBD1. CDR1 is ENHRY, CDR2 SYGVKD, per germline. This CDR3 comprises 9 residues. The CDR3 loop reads CGTGNGYTF. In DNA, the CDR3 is TGCGGGACAGGGAATGGCTACACCTTC.

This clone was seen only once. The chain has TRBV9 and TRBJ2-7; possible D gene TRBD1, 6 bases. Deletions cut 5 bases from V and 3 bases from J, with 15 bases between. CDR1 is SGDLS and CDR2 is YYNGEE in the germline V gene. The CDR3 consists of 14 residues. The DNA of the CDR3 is TGTGCCAGCAGTGTTTACAGGGACCTCTACGAGCAGTACTTC. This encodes CASSVYRDLYEQYF.

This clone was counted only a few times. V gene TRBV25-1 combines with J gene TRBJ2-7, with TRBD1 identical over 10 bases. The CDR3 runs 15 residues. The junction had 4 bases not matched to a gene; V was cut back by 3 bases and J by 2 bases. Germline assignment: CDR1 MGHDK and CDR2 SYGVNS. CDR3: CASSDDRGLTYEQYF. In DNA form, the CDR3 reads TGTGCCAGCAGTGACGACAGGGGGCTTACCTACGAGCAGTACTTC.

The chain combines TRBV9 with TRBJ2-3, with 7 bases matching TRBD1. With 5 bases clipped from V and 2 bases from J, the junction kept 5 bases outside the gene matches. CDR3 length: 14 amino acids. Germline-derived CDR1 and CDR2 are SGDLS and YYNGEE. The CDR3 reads CASSRQGNTDTQYF. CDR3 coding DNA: TGTGCCAGCAGTCGACAGGGAAACACAGATACGCAGTATTTT.

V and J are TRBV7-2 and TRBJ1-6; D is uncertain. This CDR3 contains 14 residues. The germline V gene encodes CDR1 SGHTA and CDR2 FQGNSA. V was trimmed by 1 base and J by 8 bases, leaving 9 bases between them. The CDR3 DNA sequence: TGTGCCAGCAGCTTAGGGCTGCTGGATTCACCCCTCCACTTT. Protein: CASSLGLLDSPLHF.

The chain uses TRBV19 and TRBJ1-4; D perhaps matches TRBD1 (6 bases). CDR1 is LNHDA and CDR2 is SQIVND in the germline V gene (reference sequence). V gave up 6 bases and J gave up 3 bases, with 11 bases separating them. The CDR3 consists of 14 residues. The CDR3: CASSLNRANEKLFF. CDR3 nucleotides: TGTGCCAGTAGCCTAAACAGGGCTAATGAAAAACTGTTTTTT. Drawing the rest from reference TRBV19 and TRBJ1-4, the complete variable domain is DGGITQSPKYLFRKEGQNVTLSCEQNLNHDAMYWYRQDPGQGLRLIYYSQIVNDFQKGDIAEGYSVSREKKESFPLTVTSAQKNPTAFYLCASSLNRANEKLFFGSGTQLSVL.

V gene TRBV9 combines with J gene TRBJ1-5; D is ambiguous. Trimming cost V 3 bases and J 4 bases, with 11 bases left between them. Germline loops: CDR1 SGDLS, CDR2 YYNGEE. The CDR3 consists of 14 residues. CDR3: CASSEGSMNQPQHF. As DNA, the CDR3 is TGTGCCAGCAGCGAAGGCAGTATGAATCAGCCCCAGCATTTT.

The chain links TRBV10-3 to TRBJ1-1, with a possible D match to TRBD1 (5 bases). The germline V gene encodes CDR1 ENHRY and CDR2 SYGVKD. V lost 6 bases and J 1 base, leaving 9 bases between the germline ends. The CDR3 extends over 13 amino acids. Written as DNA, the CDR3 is TGTGCCATCAGCGGGACGGCGAACACTGAAGCTTTCTTT. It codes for CAISGTANTEAFF.

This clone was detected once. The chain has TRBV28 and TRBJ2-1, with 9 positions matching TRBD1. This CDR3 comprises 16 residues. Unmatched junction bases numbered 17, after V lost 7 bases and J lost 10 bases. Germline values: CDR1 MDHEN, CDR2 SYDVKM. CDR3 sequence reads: CASKGVGTGLHGEQFF. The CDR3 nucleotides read TGTGCCAGCAAGGGCGTCGGGACAGGGTTGCACGGGGAGCAGTTCTTC.

The CDR3 DNA follows: TGTGCCAGCAGCTACTCCGGGACAGCCGTCACTGAAGCTTTCTTT. It specifies CASSYSGTAVTEAFF. This chain uses TRBV11-2 with TRBJ1-1; 7 positions agree with TRBD1. J was trimmed by 4 bases and V by 4 bases; bases with no gene match: 9. The CDR3 runs 15 residues. Per the germline V gene, CDR1 is SGHAT and CDR2 is FQNNGV.

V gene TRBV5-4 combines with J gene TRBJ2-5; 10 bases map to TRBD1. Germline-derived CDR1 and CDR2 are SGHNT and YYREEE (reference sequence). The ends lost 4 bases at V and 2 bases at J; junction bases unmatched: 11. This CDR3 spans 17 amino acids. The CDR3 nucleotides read TGTGCCAGCAGCGAAGGGACAGGGGTGGGCCTACAAGAGACCCAGTACTTC. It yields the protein CASSEGTGVGLQETQYF.

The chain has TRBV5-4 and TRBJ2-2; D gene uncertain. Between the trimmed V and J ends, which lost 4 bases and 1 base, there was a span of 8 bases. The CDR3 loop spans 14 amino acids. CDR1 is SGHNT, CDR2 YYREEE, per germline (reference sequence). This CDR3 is CASSRVGNTGELFF. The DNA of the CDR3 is TGTGCCAGCAGCCGAGTTGGGAACACCGGGGAGCTGTTTTTT.

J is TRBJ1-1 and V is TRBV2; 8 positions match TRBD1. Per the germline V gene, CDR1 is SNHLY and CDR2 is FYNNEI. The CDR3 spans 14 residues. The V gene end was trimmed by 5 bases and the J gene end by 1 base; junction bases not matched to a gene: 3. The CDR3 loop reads CASSRTGTNTEAFF. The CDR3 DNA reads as TGTGCCAGCAGTCGGACAGGGACGAACACTGAAGCTTTCTTT.

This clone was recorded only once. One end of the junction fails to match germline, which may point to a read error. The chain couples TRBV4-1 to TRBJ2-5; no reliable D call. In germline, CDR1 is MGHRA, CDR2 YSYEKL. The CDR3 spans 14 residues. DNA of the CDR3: TGCGCCAGCAGCCCCCCGGCCGGCTTTTTTGGTCCACACTTC. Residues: CASSPPAGFFGPHF.

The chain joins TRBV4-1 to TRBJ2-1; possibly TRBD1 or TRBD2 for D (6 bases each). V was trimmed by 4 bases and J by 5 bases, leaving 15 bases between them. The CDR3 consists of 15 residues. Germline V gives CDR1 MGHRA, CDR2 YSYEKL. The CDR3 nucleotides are TGCGCCAGCAGCCCCATAACCGGGGGCCACAATGAGCAGTTCTTC. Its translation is CASSPITGGHNEQFF.

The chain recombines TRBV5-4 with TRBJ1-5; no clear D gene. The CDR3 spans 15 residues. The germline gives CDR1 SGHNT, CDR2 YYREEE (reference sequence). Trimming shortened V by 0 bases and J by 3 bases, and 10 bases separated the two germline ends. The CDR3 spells CASSLAGAVNQPQHF. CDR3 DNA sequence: TGTGCCAGCAGCTTGGCTGGTGCAGTCAATCAGCCCCAGCATTTT.

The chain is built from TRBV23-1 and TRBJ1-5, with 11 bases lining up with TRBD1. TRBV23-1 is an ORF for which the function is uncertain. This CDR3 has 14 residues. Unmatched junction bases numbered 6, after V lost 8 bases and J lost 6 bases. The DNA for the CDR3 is TGCGCCAGCGGGAGGACAGGGGGCCGTCAGCCCCAGCATTTT. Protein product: CASGRTGGRQPQHF.

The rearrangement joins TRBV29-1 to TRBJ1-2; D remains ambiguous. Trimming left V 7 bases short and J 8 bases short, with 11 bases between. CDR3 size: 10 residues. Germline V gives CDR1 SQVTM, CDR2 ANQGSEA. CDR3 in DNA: TGCAGCGCTGGGATGGAGGGCTACACCTTC. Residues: CSAGMEGYTF.

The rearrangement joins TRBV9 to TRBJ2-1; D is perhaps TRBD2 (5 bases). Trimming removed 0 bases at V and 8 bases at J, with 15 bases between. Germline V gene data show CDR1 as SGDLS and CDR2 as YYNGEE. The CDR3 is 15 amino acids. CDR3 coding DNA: TGTGCCAGCAGCGTAGAGTTAACTAGTGGCGATGAGCAGTTCTTC. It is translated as CASSVELTSGDEQFF.

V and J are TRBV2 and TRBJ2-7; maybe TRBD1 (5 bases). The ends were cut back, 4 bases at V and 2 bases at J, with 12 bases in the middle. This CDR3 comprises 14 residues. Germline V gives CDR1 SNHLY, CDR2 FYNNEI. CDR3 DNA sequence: TGTGCCAGCAGTGCTACAGGCCTACCCTACGAGCAGTACTTC. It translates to CASSATGLPYEQYF.

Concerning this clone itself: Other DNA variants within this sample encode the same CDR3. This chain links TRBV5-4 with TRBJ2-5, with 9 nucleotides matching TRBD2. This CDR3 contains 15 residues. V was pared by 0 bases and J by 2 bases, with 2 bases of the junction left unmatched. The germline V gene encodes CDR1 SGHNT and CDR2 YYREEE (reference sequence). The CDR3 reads CASSLVLAGQETQYF. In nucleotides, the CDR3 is TGTGCCAGCAGCTTGGTTCTAGCGGGGCAAGAGACCCAGTACTTC. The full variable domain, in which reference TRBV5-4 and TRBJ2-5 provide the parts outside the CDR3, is ETGVTQSPTHLIKTRGQQVTLRCSSQSGHNTVSWYQQALGQGPQFIFQYYREEENGRGNFPPRFSGLQFPNYSSELNVNALELDDSALYLCASSLVLAGQETQYFGPGTRLLVL.

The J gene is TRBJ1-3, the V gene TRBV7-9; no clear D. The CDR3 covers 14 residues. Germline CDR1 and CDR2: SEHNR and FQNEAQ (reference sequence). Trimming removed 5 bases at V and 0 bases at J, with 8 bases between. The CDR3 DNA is TGTGCCAGCAGCCTGGTGGGCTCTGGAAACACCATATATTTT. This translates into CASSLVGSGNTIYF.

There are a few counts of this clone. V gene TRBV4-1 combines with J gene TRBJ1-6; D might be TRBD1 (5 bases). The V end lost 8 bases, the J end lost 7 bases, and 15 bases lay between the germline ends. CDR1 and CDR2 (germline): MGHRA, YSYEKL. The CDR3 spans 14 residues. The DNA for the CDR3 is TGCGCCAGCTCCCAGGGCCCATACAATTCACCCCTCCACTTT. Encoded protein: CASSQGPYNSPLHF.

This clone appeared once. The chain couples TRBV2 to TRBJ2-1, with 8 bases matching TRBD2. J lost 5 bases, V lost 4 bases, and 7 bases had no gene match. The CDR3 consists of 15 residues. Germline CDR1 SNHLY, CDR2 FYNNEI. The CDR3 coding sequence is TGTGCCAGCAGTGCTCTACTAGCGGAGAACAATGAGCAGTTCTTC. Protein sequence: CASSALLAENNEQFF.

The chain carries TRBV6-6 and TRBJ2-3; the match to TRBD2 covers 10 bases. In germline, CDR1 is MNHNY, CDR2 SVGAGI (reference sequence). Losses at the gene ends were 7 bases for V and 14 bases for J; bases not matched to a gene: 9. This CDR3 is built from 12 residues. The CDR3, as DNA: TGTGCCAGCACCAACCCGGGACTAGCGTCGTATTTT. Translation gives CASTNPGLASYF.

The CDR3 nucleotides read TGCGCCAGCAGCCTTGGGCGGGAGCCGTGGAGCTCCTACAATGAGCAGTTCTTC. It encodes CASSLGREPWSSYNEQFF. The chain links TRBV5-1 to TRBJ2-1; 7 nucleotides align to TRBD2. Germline assignment: CDR1 SGHRS and CDR2 YFSETQ. The CDR3 extends over 18 amino acids. J was trimmed by 0 bases and V by 4 bases; bases with no gene match: 13.